Listed below are T cell receptor beta chains from one sample, sequenced in a study of identifying expanded T cells in peripheral blood. Method: immunoSEQ multiplex PCR; TCRdb's copy keeps in-frame clones and lacks some. The sample includes around 60,000 clones, about four fifths of them seen just once. Input material: blood. The receptors were gathered from a person between 18 and 75 years old in good health. CDR3s include the opening cysteine and the closing phenylalanine or tryptophan. The order of the fields is CDR3 protein, D gene, V gene. A D gene is named only where the DNA matches it firmly.

CDR3: CASGNQKGGGPMNTEAFF; D: NA; V: TRBV12-5
CDR3: CASSLEGGEQFF; D: NA; V: TRBV7-9
CDR3: CASSQEGLSSGANVLTF; D: NA; V: TRBV14
CDR3: CASSERDRGRTEAFF; D: TRBD1; V: TRBV2
CDR3: CASSKEARIQNSYNEQFF; D: NA; V: TRBV21-1
CDR3: CASSYDRGPGNTIYF; D: TRBD1; V: TRBV7-3
CDR3: CASKVNTEAFF; D: NA; V: TRBV19
CDR3: CASSQQGQYEQYF; D: NA; V: TRBV27
CDR3: CASSPRTSGKDTQYF; D: TRBD2; V: TRBV2
CDR3: CASSSERLFNTEAFF; D: NA; V: TRBV5-5
CDR3: CATNGNTEAFF; D: NA; V: TRBV10-3
CDR3: CASSMGGVDGYTF; D: NA; V: TRBV19
CDR3: CASSQEMGTGGRLSSGNTIYF; D: TRBD1; V: TRBV4-2
CDR3: CASGRQPYSGNTIYF; D: NA; V: TRBV21-1
CDR3: CAWSVGAGELFF; D: NA; V: TRBV30
CDR3: CAWSRGVLVQETQYF; D: NA; V: TRBV30
CDR3: CASSKGTSGQTTDTQYF; D: NA; V: TRBV21-1
CDR3: CASLRHEQFF; D: NA; V: TRBV6-4
CDR3: CASSMQRAPYEQYF; D: NA; V: TRBV19
CDR3: CASSQQGQTQYF; D: NA; V: TRBV2
CDR3: CASRSGLAGGGDTQYF; D: TRBD2; V: TRBV2
CDR3: CASSSRGDRVF; D: TRBD1; V: TRBV2
CDR3: CASSESQAGDTQYF; D: NA; V: TRBV10-2
CDR3: CASRLQGPKSNSPLHF; D: TRBD1; V: TRBV27
CDR3: CASRSGNYEQYF; D: NA; V: TRBV28
CDR3: CASSSTENSNYGYTF; D: NA; V: TRBV11-2
CDR3: CASSPGLVNYEQYF; D: TRBD2; V: TRBV10-2
CDR3: CASSLAGLAKNIQYF; D: NA; V: TRBV28
CDR3: CATSRYGTGSKGDTEAFF; D: TRBD1; V: TRBV15
CDR3: CASSDLGQSTGELFF; D: TRBD1; V: TRBV2
CDR3: CASSPSGMGGEQYF; D: NA; V: TRBV6-6
CDR3: CASSGTTGPSGANVLTF; D: NA; V: TRBV9
CDR3: CASSQGHRDVNTGELFF; D: NA; V: TRBV5-1
CDR3: CATSRDPPGSRLEKLFF; D: NA; V: TRBV15
CDR3: CASRTGSYEQYF; D: NA; V: TRBV6-6
CDR3: CASSYLEGSGYTF; D: NA; V: TRBV5-5
CDR3: CASSLAGGRGNEQFF; D: TRBD2; V: TRBV7-8
CDR3: CASSVRGHPNQPQHF; D: NA; V: TRBV6-1
CDR3: CASSIGRNTEAFF; D: NA; V: TRBV19
CDR3: CAISESSGGFQTQYF; D: TRBD2; V: TRBV10-3
CDR3: CASSLDKQETQYF; D: NA; V: TRBV7-9
CDR3: CASSLDVNTGELFF; D: NA; V: TRBV27
CDR3: CASSVLRGELFF; D: NA; V: TRBV9
CDR3: CASQQGYTDTQYF; D: TRBD1; V: TRBV11-3
CDR3: CASSLGTGRDLSTDGYTF; D: TRBD1; V: TRBV5-1
CDR3: CASSQDPGRRSEKLFF; D: NA; V: TRBV4-2
CDR3: CASSPGQTASSSYNEQFF; D: TRBD1; V: TRBV11-3
CDR3: CASSVPPDYEQFF; D: NA; V: TRBV9
CDR3: CASSLALKLTNYNEQFF; D: NA; V: TRBV7-8
CDR3: CSARTGYEQYF; D: TRBD1; V: TRBV20-1
CDR3: CASSPGLAVGLGSEQFF; D: TRBD2; V: TRBV4-1
CDR3: CASSGEAQGNYGYTF; D: NA; V: TRBV7-9